This entry is about one T cell receptor (beta chain). Primed by a sample-barcoded 5' primer and a J-beta primer mix, a second PCR proceeded for roughly 6 to 12 cycles. TCRdb independently ran MiXCR on the 5' RACE reads; one entry per CDR3 protein. The sample has about 1 million distinct CDR3 sequences; 20% to 25% are singletons. This specimen comes from a study of blood T cells in healthy people across ages. The germline V gene encodes CDR1 MNHNS and CDR2 SASEGT. The CDR3 length is 13 residues. V was trimmed by 7 bases and J by 5 bases, leaving 12 bases between them. The same specimen was also included in a second study, on T cells of mothers and their children.

This TCR was sampled from a girl aged 2-10 years in good health. What was sequenced was blood. V is TRBV6-1 and J is TRBJ1-3, with unresolved D. CDR3 sequence reads: CASMVSHRNTIYF. Here the CDR3 DNA reads TGTGCCAGCATGGTTAGCCACCGAAACACCATATATTTT.